This T cell receptor beta chain was captured by sequencing in a study of CD8+CD57+ T cells in acquired aplastic anemia. Study-level background: Across the sorted CD4+ and CD8+ cells, DNA amounts averaged about 3 ug. The study's findings and limits: Patients shared some 30 CD8+ CDR3 sequences with controls.

There are 14 residues in the CDR3. CDR1 SGHTA and CDR2 FQGNSA come from the germline V gene. V dropped 1 base and J dropped 2 bases, with 9 bases sitting between them. Sequencing involved patients with CD8+CD57+ cell expansion previously shown by flow cytometry. TCR beta VDJ combinations and CDR3 sequences were profiled from genomic DNA. TCRdb re-called the reads with MiXCR, one entry per CDR3 protein. The table records 150,000 to 200,000 distinct CDR3 sequences, 47% of them present only once. Comments on this clonotype: Its cognate antigen is unknown.

J is TRBJ2-7 and V is TRBV7-2; tentative D call: TRBD2 (6 bases). The source of this sequence is a human donor with aplastic anemia. The sample comprised sorted CD4+, CD8+, or CD8+CD57+ T cells (not recorded which) from PBMCs. CDR3: CASSLGRDPYEQYF. Written as DNA, the CDR3 is TGTGCCAGCAGCTTAGGGCGGGACCCCTACGAGCAGTACTTC.